The present TCR beta chain was sequenced within a study of blood T cell repertoires in COVID-19. Study information: Sources were T cells, B-cell-depleted T cells, or PBMCs; the material itself was cDNA or gDNA.

Those enrolled, adults aged about 18 to 95 years, came from about 24 US areas. Original data processing: How many nucleated cells were present was estimated from reference gene primer amplification. TCRdb's copy holds only in-frame clones and misses some; the assay was immunoSEQ multiplex PCR. V, J and clone size are those of that table, while D and trimming were read from the DNA. The sample holds roughly 240,000 clones, approximately 90% seen once. Between the trimmed V and J ends, which lost 7 bases and 5 bases, there was a span of 8 bases. CDR1 MDHEN and CDR2 SYDVKM come from the germline V gene. This CDR3 is 11 amino acids long. This clone was counted once.

Sequenced sample: PBMCs or T cells enriched from blood (not recorded which). This receptor was taken from a man between 50 and 59 years old who had been exposed to COVID-19. The chain uses TRBV28 and TRBJ2-5; D perhaps matches TRBD2 (5 bases). CDR3 amino acids: CASNSGETQYF. The CDR3 DNA follows: TGTGCCAGCAATTCGGGGGAGACCCAGTACTTC.